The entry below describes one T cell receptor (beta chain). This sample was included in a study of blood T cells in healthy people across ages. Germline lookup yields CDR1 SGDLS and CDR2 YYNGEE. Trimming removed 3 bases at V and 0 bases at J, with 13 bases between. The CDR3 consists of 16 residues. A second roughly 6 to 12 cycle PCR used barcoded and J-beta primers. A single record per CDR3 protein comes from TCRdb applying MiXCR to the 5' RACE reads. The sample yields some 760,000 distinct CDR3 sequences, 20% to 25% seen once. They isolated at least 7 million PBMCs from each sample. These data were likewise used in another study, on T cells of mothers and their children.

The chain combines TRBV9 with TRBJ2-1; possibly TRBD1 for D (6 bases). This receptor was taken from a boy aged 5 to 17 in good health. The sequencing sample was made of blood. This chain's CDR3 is CASSDYTGRSYNEQFF. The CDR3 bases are TGTGCCAGCAGCGACTACACAGGGCGCTCCTACAATGAGCAGTTCTTC.